The 2 T cell receptor beta chains listed next were all sequenced from one sample in a study of control samples from healthy donors and cancer patients. Sequencing was performed with immunoSEQ multiplex PCR; in TCRdb, only in-frame clones are kept and a portion is missing. The sample gives over 100,000 clones, about 92% of which show up once; roughly 2.5% is in the top ten. Sequenced material: blood. The source of these receptors is a woman aged 18-30 years in good health.

The chain recombines TRBV5-4 with TRBJ2-2, with 12 nucleotides matching TRBD2. V shed 4 bases, J shed 6 bases, and the junction held 7 bases outside the gene matches. The CDR3 sequence is 16 residues long. Germline lookup yields CDR1 SGHNT and CDR2 YYREEE (reference sequence). The CDR3 sequence: CASSNDLAGGAGELFF. The CDR3 nucleotides read TGTGCCAGCAGCAACGACCTAGCGGGGGGGGCCGGGGAGCTGTTTTTT.

The chain uses TRBV6-5 and TRBJ2-3; D possibly corresponds to TRBD1 (5 bases). The CDR3 is 15 residues long. V lost 4 bases, J lost 0 bases, and 11 bases lay in between. The germline V gene encodes CDR1 MNHEY and CDR2 SVGAGI. The CDR3 coding sequence is TGTGCCAGCAGTTCAAAGGGGATAAGCACAGATACGCAGTATTTT. Residues: CASSSKGISTDTQYF.